One TCR beta chain is described in this entry. In terms of age and location, participants ranged from roughly 18 to 100 years and lived in about two dozen US areas. Recovered participants had two consecutive negative NP/OP PCR tests, healthcare professional clearance, or symptom resolution. As originally analysed: Reference gene primers were amplified, and this amplification served to estimate nucleated cell counts. Generated by immunoSEQ multiplex PCR, the TCRdb table keeps only in-frame clones and is missing some. V and J calls and clone size are copied from that table; D and trimming were computed from the DNA. The sample contains around 330,000 clones, around 91% of which appear only once. The data were taken from a study of blood T cell repertoires in COVID-19. Unmatched junction bases numbered 5, after V lost 3 bases and J lost 5 bases. This CDR3 contains 14 residues. CDR1 MDHEN and CDR2 SYDVKM come from the germline V gene.

The genes are TRBV28 and TRBJ2-7, with TRBD2 identical over 9 bases. This clonotype was obtained from a woman aged 35 to 49 who had recovered from COVID-19. The sequenced sample was PBMCs or T cells enriched from blood (not recorded which). The DNA for the CDR3 is TGTGCCAGCAGTTTGGCGGGGGGGATCAACGAGCAGTACTTC. This sequence encodes CASSLAGGINEQYF.